This T cell receptor beta chain was observed in a study of chemoradiotherapy in HPV16-positive cancers. Profiled with immunoSEQ multiplex PCR; TCRdb holds only in-frame clones, not every one. Here the sample spans under 6,500 clones, about 91% being singletons. Study results and caveats: During treatment, candidate HPV-specific clones and E7-related motifs expanded in tumor.

Note on this clone: Its antigen is as yet unknown.

The CDR3 is made up of 16 amino acids. Germline loops: CDR1 SGHTA, CDR2 FQGTGA. V lost 3 bases and J lost 6; bases outside the gene matches: 8. This sequence was found in a human donor with HPV-associated anogenital cancer. Sequenced material: blood, taken from a patient who underwent chemoradiotherapy. V usage is TRBV7-3 and J usage is TRBJ1-6, with 7 bases that match TRBD1. As DNA, the CDR3 is TGTGCCAGCAGCTTGGTAGGGGGCAGCGGTAATTCACCCCTCCACTTT. Protein sequence: CASSLVGGSGNSPLHF.